This entry is about one TCR beta chain. Its matching antigen is unknown. Measured with immunoSEQ multiplex PCR; TCRdb has only the in-frame clones, and not every one. The sample shows about 16,000 clones, around four fifths of them seen only once. The data derive from a study of OX40 agonist ivuxolimab in advanced cancers. Any history of autoimmune disease or systemic immunosuppression disqualified patients. CDR3 length: 17 residues. V lost 5 bases and J 0 bases, leaving 17 bases between the germline ends. CDR1 is MNHEY, CDR2 SMNVEV, per germline (reference sequence). Findings and limits, study-wide: Clonal expansion in partial responders at 0.1-3.0 mg/kg ranked among the lowest. Circulating CD4+ and CD8+ T cells showed clonal expansion by week 6 at 0.1 to 3.0 mg/kg. Some of the nonresponding patients also showed low levels of normalized T-cell clonal expansion.

The gene calls are TRBV27 and TRBJ2-1; D is ambiguous. The TCR comes from an adult with an advanced solid tumor such as melanoma, head and neck, liver or kidney cancer. The sequencing here drew on CD4+ or CD8+ T cells sorted from blood, taken in a trial of the OX40 agonist ivuxolimab. The CDR3 DNA is TGTGCCAGCAGTCCGGAAACTGGGGTCAGCTCCTACAATGAGCAGTTCTTC. Its translation: CASSPETGVSSYNEQFF.